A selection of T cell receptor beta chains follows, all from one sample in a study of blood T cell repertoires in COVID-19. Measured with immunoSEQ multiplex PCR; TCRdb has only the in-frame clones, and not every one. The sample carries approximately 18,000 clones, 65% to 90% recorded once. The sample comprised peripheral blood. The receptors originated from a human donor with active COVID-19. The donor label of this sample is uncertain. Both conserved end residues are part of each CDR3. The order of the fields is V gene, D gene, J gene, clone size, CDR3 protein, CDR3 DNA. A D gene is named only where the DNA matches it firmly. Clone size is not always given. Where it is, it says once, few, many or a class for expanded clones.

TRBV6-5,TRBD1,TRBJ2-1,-,CASSSWDRQNIDEQFF,TGTGCCAGCAGTTCGTGGGACAGGCAAAACATCGATGAGCAGTTCTTC
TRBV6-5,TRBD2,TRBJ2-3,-,CASSYSPLAGNLAQYF,TGTGCCAGCAGTTACTCGCCCCTAGCGGGCAACCTAGCGCAGTATTTT
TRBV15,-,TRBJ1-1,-,CATSIRLVNTEAFF,TGTGCCACCAGCATACGATTAGTGAACACTGAAGCTTTCTTT
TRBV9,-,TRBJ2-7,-,CASSVGPGIAYEQYF,TGTGCCAGCAGCGTAGGTCCGGGGATCGCCTACGAGCAGTACTTC
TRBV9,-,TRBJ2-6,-,CASSPRRVGVSGANVLTF,TGTGCCAGCAGCCCCAGGCGGGTCGGAGTCTCTGGGGCCAACGTCCTGACTTTC
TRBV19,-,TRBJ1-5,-,CASSIQGLGQPQHF,TGTGCCAGTAGTATACAGGGGCTAGGGCAGCCCCAGCATTTT
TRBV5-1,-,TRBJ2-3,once,CASSLVRTKSTDTQYF,TGCGCCAGCAGCTTGGTGCGCACTAAGAGCACAGATACGCAGTATTTT
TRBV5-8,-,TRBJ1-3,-,CASSLRGVANSGNTIYF,TGTGCCAGCAGCTTGCGGGGGGTGGCCAACTCTGGAAACACCATATATTTT
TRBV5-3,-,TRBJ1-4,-,CARSLVGRVRVKLFF,TGTGCCAGAAGCTTGGTGGGCAGGGTAAGGGTAAAACTGTTTTTT
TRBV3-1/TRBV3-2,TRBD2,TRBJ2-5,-,CASKVGNSGGGETQYF,TGTGCCAGCAAGGTTGGTAATAGCGGGGGGGGAGAGACCCAGTACTTC
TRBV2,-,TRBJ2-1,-,CASSGQSYNEQFF,TGTGCCAGCAGTGGGCAGTCATACAATGAGCAGTTCTTC
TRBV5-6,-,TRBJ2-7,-,CASSLEVGLSQSSYEQYF,TGTGCCAGCAGCTTGGAAGTCGGGTTAAGCCAAAGCTCCTACGAGCAGTACTTC
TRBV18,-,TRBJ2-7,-,CASSASRQRSSYEQYF,TGTGCCAGCTCCGCCTCCAGACAGAGGAGCTCCTACGAGCAGTACTTC
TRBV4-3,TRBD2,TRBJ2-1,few,CASSQVGGGAGEQFF,TGCGCCAGCAGCCAAGTGGGCGGGGGGGCTGGTGAGCAGTTCTTC
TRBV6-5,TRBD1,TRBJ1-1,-,CASVGQGPNTEAFF,TGTGCCAGCGTTGGACAGGGGCCGAACACTGAAGCTTTCTTT
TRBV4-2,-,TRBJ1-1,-,CASSQGAVMNTEAFF,TGTGCCAGCAGCCAGGGGGCGGTGATGAACACTGAAGCTTTCTTT
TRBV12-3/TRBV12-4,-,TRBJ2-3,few,CASWPGDTDTQYF,TGTGCCAGTTGGCCAGGCGACACAGATACGCAGTATTTT
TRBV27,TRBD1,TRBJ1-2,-,CASSLLAGTGDGYTF,TGTGCCAGCAGTTTATTGGCCGGGACAGGGGATGGCTACACCTTC
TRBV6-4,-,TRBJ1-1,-,CASSTNPGNTEAFF,TGTGCCAGCTCCACCAATCCCGGGAACACTGAAGCTTTCTTT
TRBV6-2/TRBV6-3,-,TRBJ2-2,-,CASSYGRRTGTGELFF,TGTGCCAGCAGTTACGGACGGCGAACGGGGACCGGGGAGCTGTTTTTT
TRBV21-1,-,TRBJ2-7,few,CASSLDLWTGRSSYEQYF,TGTGCCAGCAGCCTCGATCTGTGGACAGGACGGAGCTCCTACGAGCAGTACTTC
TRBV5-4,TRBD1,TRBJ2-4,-,CASSLAPTGGANIQYF,TGTGCCAGCAGCTTGGCCCCGACAGGGGGCGCGAACATTCAGTACTTC
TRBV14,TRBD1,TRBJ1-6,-,CASRTQGARSPLHF,TGTGCCAGCAGGACACAGGGGGCTCGTTCACCCCTCCACTTT
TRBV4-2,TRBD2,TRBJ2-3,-,CASSQDASGGADTQYF,TGTGCCAGCAGCCAAGATGCTAGCGGGGGGGCAGATACGCAGTATTTT
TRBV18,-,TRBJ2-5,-,CASLQGIQETQYF,TGTGCCAGCTTACAGGGAATCCAAGAGACCCAGTACTTC
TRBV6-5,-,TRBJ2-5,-,CASRRSVVAETQYF,TGTGCCAGCAGGAGATCCGTCGTTGCAGAGACCCAGTACTTC
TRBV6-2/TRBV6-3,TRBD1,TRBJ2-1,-,CASSYAGTGNYNEQFF,TGTGCCAGCAGTTACGCCGGGACAGGGAACTACAATGAGCAGTTCTTC
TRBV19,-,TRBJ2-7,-,CASSTWDITYEQYF,TGTGCCAGTAGTACCTGGGACATAACCTACGAGCAGTACTTC
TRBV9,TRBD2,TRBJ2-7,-,CASSVGVAGGEQYF,TGTGCCAGCAGCGTAGGAGTAGCGGGGGGCGAGCAGTACTTC
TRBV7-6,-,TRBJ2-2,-,CASERQKNTGELFF,TGTGCCAGCGAACGACAGAAGAACACCGGGGAGCTGTTTTTT
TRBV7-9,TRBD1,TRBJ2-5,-,CASTHRGEGRRETQYF,TGTGCCAGCACCCACAGGGGAGAGGGTAGGAGGGAGACCCAGTACTTC
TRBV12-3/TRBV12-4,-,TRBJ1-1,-,CASTINRNTEAFF,TGTGCCAGCACTATTAATAGGAACACTGAAGCTTTCTTT
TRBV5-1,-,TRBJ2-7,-,CASSLEAGSSYEQYF,TGCGCCAGCAGCTTGGAAGCGGGTAGCTCCTACGAGCAGTACTTC
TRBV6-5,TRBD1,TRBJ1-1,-,CASRRTGQEAFF,TGTGCCAGCAGGAGGACGGGACAGGAAGCTTTCTTT
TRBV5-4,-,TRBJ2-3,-,CASSLGSTPDTQYF,TGTGCCAGCAGCTTGGGGTCTACTCCAGATACGCAGTATTTT
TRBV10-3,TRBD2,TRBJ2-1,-,CAISMKASGGSEQFF,TGTGCCATCAGTATGAAGGCTAGCGGGGGGAGTGAGCAGTTCTTC
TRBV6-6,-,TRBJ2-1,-,CASSYLPVNEQFF,TGTGCCAGCAGTTACCTCCCGGTCAATGAGCAGTTCTTC
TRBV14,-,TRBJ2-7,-,CASSAQDYYEQYF,TGTGCCAGCAGCGCACAGGACTACTACGAGCAGTACTTC
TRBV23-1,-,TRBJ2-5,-,CASIKTQYF,TGCGCCAGCATCAAGACCCAGTACTTC
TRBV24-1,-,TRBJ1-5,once,CATSDSDRPPNQPQHF,TGTGCCACCAGTGACTCGGACAGACCCCCAAATCAGCCCCAGCATTTT
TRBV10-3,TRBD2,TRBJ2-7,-,CAISPPLAGGHEQYF,TGTGCCATCAGTCCTCCTCTAGCGGGCGGGCACGAGCAGTACTTC
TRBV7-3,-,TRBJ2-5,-,CASSLEEGKTQYF,TGTGCCAGCAGCTTAGAGGAGGGCAAGACCCAGTACTTC
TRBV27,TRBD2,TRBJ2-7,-,CASTKLAGGPTGEQYF,TGTGCCAGCACCAAACTAGCGGGGGGGCCCACGGGCGAGCAGTACTTC